Below are 29 T cell receptor beta chains sequenced from a single sample in a study of T-cell memory formation after mild COVID-19. TCRdb reprocessed the 5' RACE reads via MiXCR and lists one record per CDR3 protein. The profile shows 450,000 or so distinct CDR3 sequences, 15% to 25% of them singletons. The sample comprised PBMCs or a T cell subset sorted from them (not recorded which). These TCRs come from an adult woman who had mild COVID-19 (a few samples of this study predate the infection). Cell type and time point are not known.

There are a few counts of this clonotype. V gene TRBV7-8 combines with J gene TRBJ2-3; TRBD2 aligns across 8 bases. V trimming: 5 bases; J trimming: 3 bases; junction bases outside the gene matches: 7. This CDR3 is 15 amino acids long. The germline gives CDR1 SGHVS, CDR2 FQNEAQ. The CDR3 DNA is TGTGCCAGCAGCCCTAGCCAGCGGGGGACAGATACGCAGTATTTT. Translating gives CASSPSQRGTDTQYF.

The chain couples TRBV7-8 to TRBJ1-1, with D uncertain. The CDR3 extends over 15 amino acids. Germline CDR1 is SGHVS and CDR2 is FQNEAQ. V shed 2 bases and J shed 1 base, with 11 bases lying between them. The CDR3 bases are TGTGCCAGCAGCTTATCCGCAGGAACGAACACTGAAGCTTTCTTT. Translation: CASSLSAGTNTEAFF. The full variable domain, in which reference TRBV7-8 and TRBJ1-1 provide the parts outside the CDR3, is GAGVSQSPRYKVAKRGQDVALRCDPISGHVSLFWYQQALGQGPEFLTYFQNEAQLDKSGLPSDRFFAERPEGSVSTLKIQRTQQEDSAVYLCASSLSAGTNTEAFFGQGTRLTVV.

This clonotype was counted a few times. The CDR3, as DNA: TGCGCCAGCAGGAGGGACAGCCAGTTCTATGGCTACACCTTC. Its protein is CASRRDSQFYGYTF. The chain carries TRBV5-1 and TRBJ1-2, with 7 nucleotides matching TRBD1. CDR1 is SGHRS and CDR2 is YFSETQ in the germline V gene. This CDR3 region has 14 residues. Trimming took 5 bases from V and 4 from J; bases not matched to a gene: 8.

This clonotype was found a few times. The chain combines TRBV20-1 with TRBJ1-5; D is ambiguous. V was shortened by 0 bases and J by 7 bases, with 10 bases between the two germline ends. The CDR3 is 13 amino acids. Germline V CDR1 and CDR2: DFQATT, SNEGSKA (reference sequence). CDR3 coding DNA: TGCAGTGCTAGAGATCGGGTAGAGCAGCCCCAGCATTTT. Translation: CSARDRVEQPQHF.

V gene TRBV29-1 combines with J gene TRBJ1-2; tentatively, D is TRBD1 (5 bases). V was shortened by 0 bases and J by 4 bases, with 18 bases between the two germline ends. The CDR3 consists of 16 residues. Germline lookup yields CDR1 SQVTM and CDR2 ANQGSEA. The CDR3 coding sequence is TGCAGCGTTGAAGATCGCTATCAGGGACGGGGCTATGGCTACACCTTC. This sequence encodes CSVEDRYQGRGYGYTF.

There are a few counts of this clonotype. V gene TRBV5-1 combines with J gene TRBJ2-2; D may be TRBD1 (6 bases). V dropped 4 bases and J dropped 2 bases, with 12 bases sitting between them. Germline CDR1 SGHRS, CDR2 YFSETQ. The CDR3 sequence is 15 residues long. CDR3 protein: CASSPGTINTGELFF. Here the CDR3 DNA reads TGCGCCAGCAGCCCCGGGACAATTAACACCGGGGAGCTGTTTTTT. The variable domain in full, with the rest retrieved from reference TRBV5-1 and TRBJ2-2, is KAGVTQTPRYLIKTRGQQVTLSCSPISGHRSVSWYQQTPGQGLQFLFEYFSETQRNKGNFPGRFSGRQFSNSRSEMNVSTLELGDSALYLCASSPGTINTGELFFGEGSRLTVL.

A word on this clonotype: An end of the junction differs from the germline gene, which may be a read error. The V gene is TRBV5-6, the J gene TRBJ1-2; D is possibly TRBD1 (6 bases). Germline CDR1 is SGHDT and CDR2 is YYEEEE. CDR3 length equals 15 residues. The DNA of the CDR3 is TGTGCCAGCAGCTGGGAGACAGCGGGGGCTGGAGGCTACGCCTTC. Translated, it gives CASSWETAGAGGYAF. Full variable domain (missing parts from reference TRBV5-6 and TRBJ1-2): DAGVTQSPTHLIKTRGQQVTLRCSPKSGHDTVSWYQQALGQGPQFIFQYYEEEERQRGNFPDRFSGHQFPNYSSELNVNALLLGDSALYLCASSWETAGAGGYAFGSGTRLTVV.

This clonotype was detected only once. At one boundary the junction diverges from the germline segment, which might be a read error. The rearrangement joins TRBV27 to TRBJ1-5; D gene ambiguous. The CDR3 runs to 14 residues. Germline V lookup: CDR1 MNHEY, CDR2 SMNVEV (reference sequence). CDR3 DNA sequence: TGTGCCAGCAGTTTATTAGGGTACAATCAGCCCCAGAATTTT. Its translation: CASSLLGYNQPQNF.

J is TRBJ2-7 and V is TRBV10-3, with D perhaps assigned TRBD1 or TRBD2 (5 bases each). Germline V lookup: CDR1 ENHRY, CDR2 SYGVKD. This CDR3 has 13 amino acids. The V end lost 4 bases, the J end lost 3 bases, and 10 bases lay between the germline ends. CDR3 coding DNA: TGTGCCATCAGTGCCTCTGGGGGCTACGAGCAGTACTTC. It encodes CAISASGGYEQYF.

This chain uses TRBV19 with TRBJ2-2; D might be TRBD1 (5 bases). In germline, CDR1 is LNHDA, CDR2 SQIVND (reference sequence). This CDR3 comprises 15 residues. Trimming removed 6 bases from V and 4 bases from J, with 15 bases in between. The chain's CDR3 is CASSPGQGPTGELFF. The DNA of the CDR3 is TGTGCCAGTAGCCCTGGTCAGGGTCCCACCGGGGAGCTGTTTTTT.

J is TRBJ1-1 and V is TRBV6-6, with D perhaps TRBD1 (5 bases). Germline CDR1 MNHNY, CDR2 SVGAGI (reference sequence). Trimming removed 0 bases at V and 3 bases at J, with 8 bases between. The CDR3 length is 14 residues. The CDR3 protein is CASSYSQGYTEAFF. The CDR3, as DNA: TGTGCCAGCAGTTACTCCCAGGGTTACACTGAAGCTTTCTTT.

The chain links TRBV30 to TRBJ2-7; 9 bases line up with TRBD2. The CDR3 length is 12 residues. The germline gives CDR1 GTSNPN, CDR2 SVGIG (reference sequence). V was clipped by 8 bases and J by 6 bases; unmatched bases: 8. CDR3 nucleotides: TGTGCCCAAACTAGCGGGCGGGGCGAGCAGTACTTC. As protein: CAQTSGRGEQYF.

This clonotype was observed many times. DNA of the CDR3: TGTGCCAGCAGCCCCACAGGGGCTGGCACCGGGGAGCTGTTTTTT. Translating gives CASSPTGAGTGELFF. The chain has TRBV7-3 and TRBJ2-2, with TRBD1 identical over 7 bases. The length of the CDR3 is 15 residues. The V gene's germline CDR1 is SGHTA and CDR2 FQGTGA. The trim removed 5 bases at V and 4 bases at J, leaving 7 bases unmatched.

A few counts support this clonotype. The rearrangement uses TRBV5-1 and TRBJ2-2, with TRBD2 matching over 7 bases. CDR3 size: 15 residues. The V gene end was trimmed by 4 bases and the J gene end by 5 bases; junction bases not matched to a gene: 8. CDR1 SGHRS and CDR2 YFSETQ come from the germline V gene. In DNA form, the CDR3 reads TGCGCCAGCAGCGATACAGCGGGAACAACCGGGGAGCTGTTTTTT. It translates to CASSDTAGTTGELFF.

CDR3 nucleotides: TGTGCCACCAGCAGAACCAATTCACCCCTCCACTTT. It translates to CATSRTNSPLHF. The chain combines TRBV15 with TRBJ1-6; D gene uncertain. Germline V gene data show CDR1 as LNHNV and CDR2 as YYDKDF (reference sequence). Between the trimmed V and J ends, which lost 2 bases and 7 bases, there was a span of 3 bases. The CDR3 is 12 amino acids.

The chain recombines TRBV12-3 or TRBV12-4 with TRBJ2-1, with 13 bases lining up with TRBD2. The junction had 5 bases not matched to a gene; V was cut back by 3 bases and J by 6 bases. The CDR3 sequence is 16 residues long. This CDR3 reads CASSFSGLAGLNEQFF. The CDR3 region has the DNA TGTGCCAGCAGTTTTTCGGGACTAGCGGGACTCAATGAGCAGTTCTTC.

This clonotype has a count of ten or more. The chain couples TRBV7-6 to TRBJ2-7, with D unclear. This CDR3 contains 14 residues. The V end was cut by 2 bases, the J end by 2 bases, with 10 bases between. The germline V gene has CDR1 SGHVS and CDR2 FNYEAQ. The CDR3 here is CASSLWQPPYEQYF. In DNA form, the CDR3 reads TGTGCCAGCAGCTTATGGCAGCCCCCCTACGAGCAGTACTTC.

J is TRBJ2-7 and V is TRBV4-3; D perhaps matches TRBD2 (6 bases). Trimming pared 0 bases from V and 2 bases from J, leaving 14 bases between. The length of the CDR3 is 16 residues. Germline V gene lookup returns CDR1 LGHNA and CDR2 YSLEER. The CDR3, as DNA: TGCGCCAGCAGCCAAGATTACGCGGGGACGACCTACGAGCAGTACTTC. Amino acids: CASSQDYAGTTYEQYF.

V and J are TRBV20-1 and TRBJ2-3; 7 positions agree with TRBD2. The CDR3 sequence is 14 residues long. The V gene's germline CDR1 is DFQATT and CDR2 SNEGSKA (reference sequence). V lost 6 bases and J lost 0; bases outside the gene matches: 6. CDR3 sequence reads: CSATGTTSTDTQYF. The CDR3 region has the DNA TGCAGTGCAACCGGGACTACCAGCACAGATACGCAGTATTTT.

This sequence joins TRBV11-1 and TRBJ2-7; TRBD2 matches 12 bases. Germline CDR1 SGHAT, CDR2 FQDESV (reference sequence). V shed 1 base and J 5 bases; nucleotides not matched to a gene: 9. This CDR3 is 17 amino acids long. CDR3 bases: TGTGCCAGCAGCTTAGTGACTAGCGGGAGTTACACAGACGAGCAGTACTTC. This translates into CASSLVTSGSYTDEQYF.

This clonotype was seen a few times. V and J are TRBV12-3 or TRBV12-4 and TRBJ2-2; D is unclear. The CDR3 consists of 13 residues. V lost 5 bases and J lost 6, with 10 bases in between. CDR3 in amino acids: CASSPGGSGELFF. DNA of the CDR3: TGTGCCAGCAGTCCAGGTGGATCCGGGGAGCTGTTTTTT.

The V gene is TRBV6-5, the J gene TRBJ2-5; 9 bases agree with TRBD1. V lost 7 bases and J lost 4; bases outside the gene matches: 4. The length of the CDR3 is 13 residues. Germline CDR1 reads MNHEY; CDR2 reads SVGAGI. The CDR3 sequence: CASTPGQGETQYF. CDR3 sequence (DNA): TGTGCCAGCACGCCGGGACAGGGAGAGACCCAGTACTTC.

This clonotype occurred a few times. This chain uses TRBV12-3 or TRBV12-4 with TRBJ2-7, with D tentatively TRBD2 (5 bases). Trimming removed 2 bases from V and 5 bases from J, with 13 bases in between. This CDR3 has 14 residues. In DNA form, the CDR3 reads TGTGCCAGCAGTTTATTGTGGGAGAGGGACGAGCAGTACTTC. Translation gives CASSLLWERDEQYF.

The genes are TRBV25-1 and TRBJ1-5, with 10 bases identical to TRBD1. The CDR3 contains 14 residues. Trimming cost V 4 bases and J 6 bases; bases outside gene matches: 3. Germline values: CDR1 MGHDK, CDR2 SYGVNS. The CDR3 loop reads CASSVTGGGQPQHF. The CDR3, as DNA: TGTGCCAGCAGTGTGACAGGGGGCGGTCAGCCCCAGCATTTT.

The V call is TRBV12-3 or TRBV12-4, the J call TRBJ2-2, with D perhaps matching TRBD1 or TRBD2 (5 bases each). The CDR3 loop spans 18 amino acids. V gave up 5 bases and J gave up 1 base, with 20 bases separating them. CDR3 coding DNA: TGTGCCAGCAGTCTGAGGGACCCGCAGATTGAGAACACCGGGGAGCTGTTTTTT. This gives the protein CASSLRDPQIENTGELFF.

V usage is TRBV20-1 and J usage is TRBJ1-5; TRBD1 is a possible D gene (6 bases). Germline assignment: CDR1 DFQATT and CDR2 SNEGSKA (reference sequence). The CDR3 length is 15 residues. Deletions cut 6 bases from V and 6 bases from J, with 21 bases between. The CDR3 DNA reads TGCAGTGCCGGGTACTTTCGGGGGCGACGTCAGCCCCAGCATTTT. It yields the protein CSAGYFRGRRQPQHF.

This clonotype was found a few times. The chain has TRBV9 and TRBJ2-7, with D possibly matching TRBD1 (5 bases). Looked up from germline, CDR1 is SGDLS and CDR2 is YYNGEE. The CDR3 is 14 amino acids. Trimming removed 7 bases from V and 2 bases from J, with 16 bases in between. The CDR3 DNA is TGTGCCAGCGGGGTGGGGCAGGCCCCCTACGAGCAGTACTTC. Protein: CASGVGQAPYEQYF.

The gene calls are TRBV10-3 and TRBJ2-3, with 7 bases identical to TRBD2. Germline V lookup: CDR1 ENHRY, CDR2 SYGVKD. Germline trimming cut 10 bases from V and 0 bases from J; bases unmatched to any gene: 16. The CDR3 runs 17 residues. The CDR3 loop reads CATGLAAMPSSTDTQYF. The CDR3 DNA is TGTGCCACGGGGCTAGCGGCAATGCCCTCTAGCACAGATACGCAGTATTTT.

The CDR3 DNA follows: TGTGCCAGCAGCTCCCATAGACAGGGCACAGATACGCAGTATTTT. This codes for CASSSHRQGTDTQYF. The V gene is TRBV7-2, the J gene TRBJ2-3; possibly TRBD1 for D (6 bases). V dropped 4 bases and J dropped 1 base, with 12 bases sitting between them. CDR3 length equals 15 residues. Germline V gives CDR1 SGHTA, CDR2 FQGNSA. The whole variable domain, filled in from reference TRBV7-2 and TRBJ2-3, reads GAGVSQSPSNKVTEKGKDVELRCDPISGHTALYWYRQSLGQGLEFLIYFQGNSAPDKSGLPSDRFSAERTGGSVSTLTIQRTQQEDSAVYLCASSSHRQGTDTQYFGPGTRLTVL.